This T cell receptor beta chain is drawn from a study of cytomegalovirus exposure and HLA in healthy donors. Researchers ran the PCR with 60 Vbeta and 13 Jbeta primers. Sequenced by immunoSEQ multiplex PCR; TCRdb stores in-frame clones only, minus some. The sample holds 110,000 or so clones; about 80% are singletons and the top ten take about 7.7%. Germline assignment: CDR1 KGHSH and CDR2 LQKENI. Deletions cut 0 bases from V and 1 base from J, with 6 bases between. There are 14 residues in the CDR3. The sample taken for sequencing was PBMCs. The sequence came from a woman between 45 and 60 years old in good health and CMV-seropositive. The genes are TRBV18 and TRBJ1-1; no clear D. The CDR3 sequence is CASSPPRENTEAFF. CDR3 coding DNA: TGTGCCAGCTCACCACCGAGAGAGAACACTGAAGCTTTCTTT.